This note documents a single T cell receptor beta chain sequence. This sample stems from a study of T cell responses to AZD1222 COVID-19 vaccine. Sequencing was performed with immunoSEQ multiplex PCR; in TCRdb, only in-frame clones are kept and a portion is missing. The sample carries 150,000 to 250,000 clones, approximately 93% recorded once. Trimming took 8 bases from V and 1 from J, leaving 15 bases between them. Germline V gives CDR1 MDHEN, CDR2 SYDVKM. The CDR3 totals 15 residues. The source was peripheral blood, collected 28 days after the second AZD1222 dose. This clonotype was sampled from an adult who received the AZD1222 COVID-19 vaccine. The gene calls are TRBV28 and TRBJ2-1; D perhaps matches TRBD1 (6 bases). The CDR3: CASLTQGRSYNEQFF. CDR3 in DNA: TGTGCCAGCCTAACACAGGGTCGGTCCTACAATGAGCAGTTCTTC.